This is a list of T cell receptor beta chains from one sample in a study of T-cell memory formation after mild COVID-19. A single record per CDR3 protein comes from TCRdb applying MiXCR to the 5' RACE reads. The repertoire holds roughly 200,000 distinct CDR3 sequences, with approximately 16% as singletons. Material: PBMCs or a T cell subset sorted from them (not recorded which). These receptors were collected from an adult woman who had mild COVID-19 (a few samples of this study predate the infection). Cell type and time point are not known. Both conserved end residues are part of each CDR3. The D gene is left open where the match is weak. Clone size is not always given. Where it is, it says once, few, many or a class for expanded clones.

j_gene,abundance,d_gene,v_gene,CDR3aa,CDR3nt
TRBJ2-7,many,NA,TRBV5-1,CASSLDGRGYEQYF,TGCGCCAGCAGCTTGGATGGCAGAGGGTACGAGCAGTACTTC
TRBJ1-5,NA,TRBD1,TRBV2,CASRDRERQPQHF,TGTGCCAGCAGGGACAGGGAAAGGCAGCCCCAGCATTTT
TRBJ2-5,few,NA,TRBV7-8,CASIRDGETQYF,TGTGCCAGCATTAGAGATGGGGAGACCCAGTACTTC
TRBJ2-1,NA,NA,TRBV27,CASSSRYNEQFF,TGTGCCAGCTCCAGCAGGTACAATGAGCAGTTCTTC
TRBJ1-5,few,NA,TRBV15,CATTQVGHLRVGDKPQHF,TGTGCCACCACTCAAGTGGGACACCTCCGTGTCGGCGACAAGCCCCAGCATTTT
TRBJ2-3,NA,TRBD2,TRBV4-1,CASSRRLADTDTQYF,TGCGCCAGCAGCCGAAGACTAGCGGACACAGATACGCAGTATTTT
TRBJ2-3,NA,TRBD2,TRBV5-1,CASSFLAVSTDTQYF,TGCGCCAGCAGCTTCCTAGCGGTTAGCACAGATACGCAGTATTTT
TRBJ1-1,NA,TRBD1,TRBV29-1,CSVRPTGGDTEAFF,TGCAGCGTGAGACCGACAGGGGGCGACACTGAAGCTTTCTTT
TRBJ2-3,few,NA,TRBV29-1,CSASGGGQYTDTQYF,TGCAGCGCCTCAGGGGGAGGGCAATACACAGATACGCAGTATTTT
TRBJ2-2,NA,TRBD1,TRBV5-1,CASRSTGAGELFF,TGCGCCAGCAGAAGCACAGGGGCCGGGGAGCTGTTTTTT